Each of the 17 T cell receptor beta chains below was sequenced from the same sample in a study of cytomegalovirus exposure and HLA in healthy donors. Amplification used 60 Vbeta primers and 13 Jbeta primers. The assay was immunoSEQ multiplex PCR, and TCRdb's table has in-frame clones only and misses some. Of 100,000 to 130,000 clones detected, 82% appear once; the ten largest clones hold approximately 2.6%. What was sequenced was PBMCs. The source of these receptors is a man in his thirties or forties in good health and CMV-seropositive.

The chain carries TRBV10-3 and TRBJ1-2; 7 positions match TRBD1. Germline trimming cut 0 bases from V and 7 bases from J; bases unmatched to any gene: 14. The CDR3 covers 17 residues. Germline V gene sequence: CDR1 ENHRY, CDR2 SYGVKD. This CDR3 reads CAISESRRQGEGGGYTF. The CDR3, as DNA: TGTGCCATCAGTGAGTCTAGAAGACAGGGAGAAGGTGGTGGCTACACCTTC.

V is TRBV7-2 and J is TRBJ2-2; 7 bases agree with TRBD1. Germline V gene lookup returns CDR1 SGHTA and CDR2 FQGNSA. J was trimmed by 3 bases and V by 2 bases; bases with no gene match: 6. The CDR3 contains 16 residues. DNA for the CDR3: TGTGCCAGCAGCTTAAGACAGGGAAGGGACACCGGGGAGCTGTTTTTT. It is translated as CASSLRQGRDTGELFF. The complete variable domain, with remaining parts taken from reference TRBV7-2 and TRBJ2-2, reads GAGVSQSPSNKVTEKGKDVELRCDPISGHTALYWYRQSLGQGLEFLIYFQGNSAPDKSGLPSDRFSAERTGGSVSTLTIQRTQQEDSAVYLCASSLRQGRDTGELFFGEGSRLTVL.

CDR3 loop: CASTTAGGSDEQFF. The CDR3 DNA reads as TGTGCCAGTACCACAGCGGGGGGCTCGGATGAGCAGTTCTTC. This chain joins TRBV19 and TRBJ2-1; 9 bases are a match to TRBD2. Germline CDR1 reads LNHDA; CDR2 reads SQIVND (reference sequence). This CDR3 region has 14 residues. V lost 7 bases, J lost 8 bases, and 9 bases stayed unmatched.

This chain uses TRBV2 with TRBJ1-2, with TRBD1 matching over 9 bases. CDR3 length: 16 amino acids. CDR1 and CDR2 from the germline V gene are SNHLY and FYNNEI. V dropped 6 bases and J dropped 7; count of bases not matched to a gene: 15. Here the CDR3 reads CASSRIPRDRVGGYTF. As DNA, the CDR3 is TGTGCCAGCAGCCGAATTCCTCGGGACAGGGTTGGTGGCTACACCTTC.

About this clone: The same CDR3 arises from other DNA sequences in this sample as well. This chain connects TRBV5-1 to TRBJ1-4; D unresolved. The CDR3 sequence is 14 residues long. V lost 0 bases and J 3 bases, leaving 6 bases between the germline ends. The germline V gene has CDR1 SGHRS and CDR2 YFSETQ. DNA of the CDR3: TGCGCCAGCAGCTTGGGGGGAGCTAATGAAAAACTGTTTTTT. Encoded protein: CASSLGGANEKLFF.

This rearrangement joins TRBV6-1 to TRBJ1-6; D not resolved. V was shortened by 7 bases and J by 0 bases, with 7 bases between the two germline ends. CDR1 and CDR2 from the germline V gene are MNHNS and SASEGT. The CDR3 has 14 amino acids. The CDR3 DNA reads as TGTGCCAGCAATCCGGGCTCCTATAATTCACCCCTCCACTTT. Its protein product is CASNPGSYNSPLHF.

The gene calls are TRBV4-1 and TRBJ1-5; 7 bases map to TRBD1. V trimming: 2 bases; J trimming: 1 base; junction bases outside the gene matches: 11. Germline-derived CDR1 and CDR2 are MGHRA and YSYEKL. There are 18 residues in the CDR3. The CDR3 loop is CASSQRLQGFESNQPQHF. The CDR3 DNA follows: TGCGCCAGCAGCCAACGGCTACAGGGGTTTGAGAGCAATCAGCCCCAGCATTTT.

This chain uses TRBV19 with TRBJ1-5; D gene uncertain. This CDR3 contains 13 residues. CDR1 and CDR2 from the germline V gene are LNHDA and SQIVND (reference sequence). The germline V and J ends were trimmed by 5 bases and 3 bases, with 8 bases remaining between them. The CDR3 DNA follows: TGTGCCAGTAGTCCGGGTCCCAATCAGCCCCAGCATTTT. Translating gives CASSPGPNQPQHF.

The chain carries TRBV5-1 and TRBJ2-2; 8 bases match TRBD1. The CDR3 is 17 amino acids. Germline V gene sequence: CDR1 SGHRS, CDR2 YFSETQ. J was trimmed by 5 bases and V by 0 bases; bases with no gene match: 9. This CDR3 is CASSLAFTDRVTGELFF. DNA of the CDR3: TGCGCCAGCAGCTTGGCGTTTACGGACAGGGTGACCGGGGAGCTGTTTTTT.

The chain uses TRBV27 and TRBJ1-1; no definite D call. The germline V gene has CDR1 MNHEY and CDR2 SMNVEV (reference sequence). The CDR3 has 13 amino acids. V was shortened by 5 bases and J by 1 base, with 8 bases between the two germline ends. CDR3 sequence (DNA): TGTGCCAGCAGTAACACAGCGAACACTGAAGCTTTCTTT. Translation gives CASSNTANTEAFF.

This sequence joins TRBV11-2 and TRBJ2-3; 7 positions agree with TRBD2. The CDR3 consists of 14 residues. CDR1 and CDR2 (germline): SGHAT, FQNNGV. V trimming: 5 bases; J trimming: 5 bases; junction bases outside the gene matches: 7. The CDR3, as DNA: TGTGCCAGCAGCGCCCGGACTAGAGGAGATACGCAGTATTTT. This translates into CASSARTRGDTQYF.

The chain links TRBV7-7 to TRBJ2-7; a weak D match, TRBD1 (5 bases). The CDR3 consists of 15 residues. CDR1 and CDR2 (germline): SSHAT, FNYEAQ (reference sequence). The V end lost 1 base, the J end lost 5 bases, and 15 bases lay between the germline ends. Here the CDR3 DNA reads TGTGCCAGCAGCTTAGGTTCCTCAGGGCACGACGAGCAGTACTTC. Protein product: CASSLGSSGHDEQYF. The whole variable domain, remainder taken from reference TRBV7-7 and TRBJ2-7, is GAGVSQSPRYKVTKRGQDVTLRCDPISSHATLYWYQQALGQGPEFLTYFNYEAQPDKSGLPSDRFSAERPEGSISTLTIQRTEQRDSAMYRCASSLGSSGHDEQYFGPGTRLTVT.

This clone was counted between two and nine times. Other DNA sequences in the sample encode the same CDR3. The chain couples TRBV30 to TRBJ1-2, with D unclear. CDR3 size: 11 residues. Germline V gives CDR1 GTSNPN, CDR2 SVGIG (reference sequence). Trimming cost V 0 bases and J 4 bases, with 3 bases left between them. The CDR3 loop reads CAWSVSYGYTF. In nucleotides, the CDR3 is TGTGCCTGGAGTGTCTCCTATGGCTACACCTTC.

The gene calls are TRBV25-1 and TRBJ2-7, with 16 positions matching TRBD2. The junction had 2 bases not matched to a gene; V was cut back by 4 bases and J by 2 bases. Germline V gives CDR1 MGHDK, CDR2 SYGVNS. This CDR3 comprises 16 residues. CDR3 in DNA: TGTGCCAGCAGTGCGGGGACTAGCGGGGGGGCCTACGAGCAGTACTTC. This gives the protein CASSAGTSGGAYEQYF.

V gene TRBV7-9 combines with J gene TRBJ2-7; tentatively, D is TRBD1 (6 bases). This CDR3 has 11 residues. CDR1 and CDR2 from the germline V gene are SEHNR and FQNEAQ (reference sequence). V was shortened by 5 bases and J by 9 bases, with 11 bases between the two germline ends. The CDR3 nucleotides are TGTGCCAGCAGCCCACAGGGCGGGCAGTACTTC. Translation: CASSPQGGQYF.

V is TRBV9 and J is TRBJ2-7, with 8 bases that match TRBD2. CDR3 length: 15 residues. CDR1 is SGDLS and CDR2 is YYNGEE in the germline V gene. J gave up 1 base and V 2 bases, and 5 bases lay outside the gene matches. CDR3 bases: TGTGCCAGCAGCGTCGAAGCGGGGGAATCCTACGAGCAGTACTTC. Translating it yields CASSVEAGESYEQYF.

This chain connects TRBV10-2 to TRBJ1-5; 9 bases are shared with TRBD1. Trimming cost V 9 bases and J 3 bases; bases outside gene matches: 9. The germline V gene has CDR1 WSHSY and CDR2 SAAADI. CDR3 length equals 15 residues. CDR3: CARKWDRVNNQPQHF. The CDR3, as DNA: TGCGCCAGGAAATGGGACAGGGTAAACAATCAGCCCCAGCATTTT.